A selection of T cell receptor beta chains follows, all from one sample in a study of blood T cell repertoires in COVID-19. Profiled with immunoSEQ multiplex PCR; TCRdb holds only in-frame clones, not every one. This sample has approximately 7,800 clones, with roughly 86% found just once. Sequencing was done on a sample of peripheral blood. These receptors were collected from a woman aged 60-70 years with active COVID-19. The CDR3 runs from the conserved cysteine through the conserved F or W. The D gene is left open where the match is weak. Expanded clones are given a class, and other clones once, few, many or no size at all.

>TRBV27|.|.|TRBJ2-7
TGTGCCAGCGCCCGGGGGGCTACCTACGAGCAGTACTTC
CASARGATYEQYF
>TRBV28|.|TRBD1|TRBJ1-2
TGTGCCAGCAGTTTTGCAGGGGGCATCTATGGCTACACCTTC
CASSFAGGIYGYTF
>TRBV7-6|.|.|TRBJ2-3
TGTGCCAGCAGCTCGGGGGGCCGGGCCACAGATACGCAGTATTTT
CASSSGGRATDTQYF
>TRBV7-2|.|TRBD1|TRBJ1-5
TGTGCCAGCAGCCTGGGACAGCCTCGAAATCAGCCCCAGCATTTT
CASSLGQPRNQPQHF
>TRBV2|.|TRBD2|TRBJ2-1
TGTGCCAGCAGTCCTCTTTCGGGACTAGCCCTATACAATGAGCAGTTCTTC
CASSPLSGLALYNEQFF
>TRBV13|once|.|TRBJ2-2
TGTGCCAGCAGCTTATGGGACTCACGTACCGGGGAGCTGTTTTTT
CASSLWDSRTGELFF
>TRBV19|.|.|TRBJ2-6
TGTGCCAGTAGTACAGGGTTGGCTGGGGCCAACGTCCTGACTTTC
CASSTGLAGANVLTF
>TRBV12-1|.|.|TRBJ1-1
TGTGCCAGCAGCTTTAATTATCAGAGGGAGGCAGTGGAGACTGAAGCTTTCTTT
CASSFNYQREAVETEAFF
>TRBV3-1/TRBV3-2|once|.|TRBJ2-4
TGTGCCAGCAGTGTGCGGGCGGGCCCTAGAAACATTCAGTACTTC
CASSVRAGPRNIQYF
>TRBV5-4|.|TRBD1|TRBJ2-2
TGTGCCAGCAGCGTACAGGGGAGGAACACCGGGGAGCTGTTTTTT
CASSVQGRNTGELFF
>TRBV6-2/TRBV6-3|.|.|TRBJ1-5
TGTGCCAGCAGTCCAAGACCGACCCCGGGTCAGCCCCAGCATTTT
CASSPRPTPGQPQHF
>TRBV6-1|.|.|TRBJ1-5
TGTGCCAGCAGTGAGTCAGGGTGGCCTCAGCCCCAGCATTTT
CASSESGWPQPQHF
>TRBV19|.|TRBD2|TRBJ2-7
TGTGCCAGTAGTCCCTTAGCGGGGGGGATCCCCTACGAGCAGTACTTC
CASSPLAGGIPYEQYF
>TRBV16|.|.|TRBJ2-2
TGTGCCAGCAGCCAATATGTGGCGAGAGAAACTATCGGGGAGCTGTTTTTT
CASSQYVARETIGELFF
>TRBV4-3|.|TRBD2|TRBJ2-1
TGCGCCAGCAGCCAAGAGGAGCGGGGGGGCCCCGAAATCCTGTTCTTC
CASSQEERGGPEILFF
>TRBV28|few|TRBD1|TRBJ2-7
TGTGCCAGCAGCAGAGATTGGACAGGGAAATCCTACGAGCAGTACTTC
CASSRDWTGKSYEQYF
>TRBV19|few|TRBD1|TRBJ1-5
TGTGCCAGTAGCGTAAGGGGGCGAGGGCAGCCCCAGCATTTT
CASSVRGRGQPQHF
>TRBV2|.|TRBD2|TRBJ2-7
TGTGCCAGCAGCCCCCTTGGCCGGGGGGGTACCTACGAGCAGTACTTC
CASSPLGRGGTYEQYF
>TRBV6-5|.|.|TRBJ2-3
TGTGCCAGCCACAGGGCAGGGTCCCCAGATACGCAGTATTTT
CASHRAGSPDTQYF
>TRBV6-2/TRBV6-3|.|.|TRBJ1-2
TGTGCCAGCAGTTACTCGGGCCTTAGGGGCTACACCTTC
CASSYSGLRGYTF
>TRBV5-4|.|.|TRBJ2-3
TGTGCCAGCAGCTTGGGGGTGACTAGCACAGATACGCAGTATTTT
CASSLGVTSTDTQYF
>TRBV4-1|.|TRBD2|TRBJ2-1
TGCGCCAGCAGCCAAAGCGGGAATGAGGCCTACAATGAGCAGTTCTTC
CASSQSGNEAYNEQFF
>TRBV9|.|TRBD1|TRBJ2-1
TGTGCCAGCACCGGGGGCGTTACGGACAGGGGGCTCGGTGAGCAGTTCTTC
CASTGGVTDRGLGEQFF